The present T cell receptor (beta chain) was sequenced within a study of identifying expanded T cells in peripheral blood. Clones were read by immunoSEQ multiplex PCR, and TCRdb kept only the in-frame ones, dropping some. The sample consists of tens of thousands of clones, about four fifths of them appearing once. Notes on the study in general: Two-week clone count variance significantly increased as total template count grew. Approximately 1.1 clones differed between technical replicates, versus approximately 16 and 20 over time.

The CDR3 runs to 15 residues. Trimming removed 4 bases from V and 0 bases from J, with 12 bases in between. Germline V gene sequence: CDR1 MGHDK, CDR2 SYGVNS. This clone was observed once. As yet, its antigen is unknown. The source of this sequence is a person between 18 and 69 years old in good health. The chain employs TRBV25-1 and TRBJ1-2; D gene unclear. Sequencing used blood. The CDR3 coding sequence is TGTGCCAGCAGTGGGGGAATGGGCCCTAACTATGGCTACACCTTC. Its protein is CASSGGMGPNYGYTF.